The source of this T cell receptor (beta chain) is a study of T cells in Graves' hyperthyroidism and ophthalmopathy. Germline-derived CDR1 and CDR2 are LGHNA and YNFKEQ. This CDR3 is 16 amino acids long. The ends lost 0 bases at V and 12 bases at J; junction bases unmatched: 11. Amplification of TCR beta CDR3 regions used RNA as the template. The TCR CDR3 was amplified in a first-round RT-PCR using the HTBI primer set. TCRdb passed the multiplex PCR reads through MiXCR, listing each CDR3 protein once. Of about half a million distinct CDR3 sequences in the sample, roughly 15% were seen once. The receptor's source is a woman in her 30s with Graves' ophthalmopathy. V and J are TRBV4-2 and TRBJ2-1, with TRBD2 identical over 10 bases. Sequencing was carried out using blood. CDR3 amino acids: CASSQDLLAGEVRQFF. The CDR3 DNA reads TGTGCCAGCAGCCAAGATCTCCTAGCGGGAGAAGTTCGGCAGTTCTTC.